The 12 T cell receptor beta chains in this list originate from one sample, sequenced in a study of T-cell reconstitution after alpha-beta-depleted transplantation in children. Unique molecular identifiers were used to barcode this TCRbeta library. TCRdb independently ran MiXCR on the PCR reads; one entry per CDR3 protein. The data contain some 240,000 distinct CDR3 sequences, 7.5% to 10% of them singletons. The sequencing used PBMCs from the stem cell graft donor, collected from the stem cell graft. The receptor source for this set is a human donor who donated a stem cell graft to a child with SCID.

At least ten counts were recorded for this clonotype. The chain combines TRBV18 with TRBJ2-3; 9 bases fit TRBD2. The germline V gene has CDR1 KGHSH and CDR2 LQKENI. The CDR3 has 17 residues. V shed 3 bases and J 2 bases; nucleotides not matched to a gene: 9. This CDR3 is CASSPVPLAGSTDTQYF. For the CDR3, the DNA is TGTGCCAGCTCACCGGTCCCCCTAGCGGGGTCCACAGATACGCAGTATTTT.

There are many counts of this clonotype. The CDR3 DNA sequence: TGTGCCAGCAGTTTTGCCGGGGTAGCCGGCTACACCTTC. Protein sequence: CASSFAGVAGYTF. V gene TRBV27 combines with J gene TRBJ1-2; no clear D gene. Germline CDR1 and CDR2: MNHEY and SMNVEV (reference sequence). Trimming cost V 3 bases and J 8 bases, with 13 bases left between them. The CDR3 spans 13 residues.

This sequence joins TRBV28 and TRBJ2-7; D may be TRBD2 (5 bases). Trimming removed 5 bases at V and 1 base at J, with 18 bases between. This CDR3 comprises 16 residues. Germline loops: CDR1 MDHEN, CDR2 SYDVKM. The CDR3 is CASSPGAWEFSYEQYF. CDR3 nucleotides: TGTGCCAGCAGTCCGGGCGCTTGGGAGTTTTCCTACGAGCAGTACTTC.

This clonotype was picked up many times. The V and J genes are TRBV15 and TRBJ1-2, with 9 positions matching TRBD1. Germline lookup yields CDR1 LNHNV and CDR2 YYDKDF (reference sequence). V lost 5 bases and J lost 2; bases outside the gene matches: 6. The CDR3 is 15 residues long. The CDR3 spells CATSLTGTGNYGYTF. The DNA of the CDR3 is TGTGCCACCAGCTTGACCGGGACAGGGAACTATGGCTACACCTTC.

This clonotype was seen ten or more times. The chain carries TRBV12-3 or TRBV12-4 and TRBJ1-5; TRBD1 matches at 7 bases. The CDR3 length is 15 residues. V lost 7 bases to trimming and J lost 3 bases; unmatched junction nucleotides: 9. The CDR3 region is CASTTYQGDNQPQHF. For the CDR3, the DNA is TGTGCCAGCACAACCTACCAGGGGGACAATCAGCCCCAGCATTTT.

This clonotype was observed at least ten times. CDR3 region: CASSQGTSGGHTDTQYF. The CDR3 DNA is TGCGCCAGCAGCCAAGGGACTAGCGGGGGGCACACAGATACGCAGTATTTT. The chain is built from TRBV4-1 and TRBJ2-3; 14 bases are a match to TRBD2. This CDR3 is 17 amino acids long. Germline assignment: CDR1 MGHRA and CDR2 YSYEKL. J gave up 2 bases and V 1 base, and 2 bases lay outside the gene matches.

This clonotype was counted ten times or more. The CDR3 sequence: CASSRLQSSYEQYF. DNA of the CDR3: TGTGCCAGCAGTCGACTCCAGAGCTCCTACGAGCAGTACTTC. The J gene is TRBJ2-7, the V gene TRBV2; D is unclear. This CDR3 comprises 14 residues. Germline lookup yields CDR1 SNHLY and CDR2 FYNNEI. V lost 5 bases and J lost 0, with 11 bases in between. The complete variable domain, with remaining parts taken from reference TRBV2 and TRBJ2-7, reads EPEVTQTPSHQVTQMGQEVILRCVPISNHLYFYWYRQILGQKVEFLVSFYNNEISEKSEIFDDQFSVERPDGSNFTLKIRSTKLEDSAMYFCASSRLQSSYEQYFGPGTRLTVT.

There are many counts of this clonotype. The gene calls are TRBV12-3 or TRBV12-4 and TRBJ1-1, with D uncertain. V was trimmed by 3 bases and J by 0 bases, leaving 8 bases between them. The CDR3 consists of 14 residues. The CDR3 DNA sequence: TGTGCCAGCAGTTTGCAGATAATGAACACTGAAGCTTTCTTT. Translating gives CASSLQIMNTEAFF.

This clonotype has ten or more counts. This chain joins TRBV29-1 and TRBJ2-1; unclear D gene. The germline V gene encodes CDR1 SQVTM and CDR2 ANQGSEA. Trimming left V 7 bases short and J 7 bases short, with 17 bases between. The CDR3 consists of 13 residues. This CDR3 reads CSARVQVGNEQFF. DNA of the CDR3: TGCAGCGCCCGAGTTCAGGTGGGGAATGAGCAGTTCTTC.

This chain uses TRBV29-1 with TRBJ1-1; tentatively, D is TRBD1 (5 bases). Trimming removed 4 bases from V and 1 base from J, with 13 bases in between. The V gene's germline CDR1 is SQVTM and CDR2 ANQGSEA. There are 14 residues in the CDR3. The CDR3 sequence: CSVVLGHQNTEAFF. The CDR3 DNA is TGCAGCGTTGTCCTTGGACACCAGAACACTGAAGCTTTCTTT.

For the CDR3, the DNA is TGCGCCAGCAGACCCACAGGGGGCCGTGGCTACACCTTC. Translated: CASRPTGGRGYTF. The rearrangement uses TRBV4-1 and TRBJ1-2, with 9 bases that match TRBD1. The CDR3 covers 13 residues. Germline values: CDR1 MGHRA, CDR2 YSYEKL. Trimming removed 6 bases from V and 7 bases from J; junction bases left unmatched: 6.

This clonotype was observed a handful of times. This may stem from a read error, because a much larger clone lies one nucleotide away. The chain couples TRBV27 to TRBJ1-2; 8 bases match TRBD1. Germline CDR1 and CDR2: MNHEY and SMNVEV (reference sequence). This CDR3 region has 15 residues. DNA of the CDR3: TGTGCCAGCAGTTTATATTCGCAGGGGGCCTATGGCTACCCCTTC. Translating it yields CASSLYSQGAYGYPF.